This entry is about one T cell receptor (beta chain). The antigen is unknown. Profiled with immunoSEQ multiplex PCR; TCRdb holds only in-frame clones, not every one. The sample has some 21,000 clones; roughly 75% are singletons. CDR3 length: 13 amino acids. Trimming cost V 3 bases and J 3 bases, with 8 bases left between them. From germline, CDR1 is SEHNR and CDR2 FQNEAQ (reference sequence). The data were obtained in a study of immune evolution from preneoplasia to lung adenocarcinoma. Study results and limitations: T cell clonality was higher in KRAS-mutant than EGFR-mutant or wild-type nodules.

The chain recombines TRBV7-9 with TRBJ1-1; D call uncertain. The sample comprised FFPE invasive lung adenocarcinoma tissue. The TCR was taken from a person aged 55-75 years with lung adenocarcinoma. The CDR3 spells CASSFTVDTEAFF. DNA of the CDR3: TGTGCCAGCAGCTTCACGGTGGACACTGAAGCTTTCTTT.